A selection of T cell receptor beta chains follows, all from one sample in a study of sequential checkpoint blockade in melanoma. Method: immunoSEQ multiplex PCR; TCRdb's copy keeps in-frame clones and lacks some. In total, the table holds approximately 50 clones. This sample comprised tumor tissue (inferred from file names), obtained from a patient given nivolumab and ipilimumab in sequence. These receptors all stem from a human donor with melanoma. The CDR3 runs from the conserved cysteine through the conserved F or W. Each record gives: J gene, clone size, V gene, D gene, CDR3 DNA, CDR3 protein. The D gene is left open where the match is weak. Only some rows state a clone size, as once, few, many or a class for expanded clones.

TRBJ1-1 | few | TRBV6-7 | . | TGTGCCAGCAGTCGGGGCACTGAAGCTTTCTTT | CASSRGTEAFF
TRBJ2-4 | . | TRBV11-3 | TRBD2 | TGTGCCAGCAGCCATCCGGGGGGCAAAAACATTCAGTACTTC | CASSHPGGKNIQYF
TRBJ1-1 | . | TRBV6-8 | TRBD1 | TGTGCCAGCAGTGCCAGGACAGGGGGCACGAACACTGAAGCTTTCTTT | CASSARTGGTNTEAFF
TRBJ2-3 | . | TRBV6-8 | TRBD1 | TGTGCCATCAGCGACAGGGAACTCGCCAGCGATACGCAGTATTTT | CAISDRELASDTQYF
TRBJ2-3 | few | TRBV6-7 | . | TGTGCCAGCAGTTGGCAGGACACAGATACGCAGTATTTT | CASSWQDTDTQYF
TRBJ2-7 | . | TRBV4-1 | . | TGCGCCAGCAGCCAAGAAGGGCACGAGCAGTACTTC | CASSQEGHEQYF
TRBJ1-1 | . | TRBV6-8 | TRBD1 | TGTGCCAGCAACGTACAGGGGAGCACTGAAGCTTTCTTT | CASNVQGSTEAFF